This T cell receptor beta chain was identified during a study of Ad26.COV2.S vaccination and SARS-CoV-2 variants. Data came from immunoSEQ multiplex PCR; TCRdb stores just in-frame clones and leaves some out. The top ten clones hold under 4% of a sample with about 350,000 clones, around 90% of them seen once. This CDR3 has 16 amino acids. Germline CDR1 reads SGHRS; CDR2 reads YFSETQ. Unmatched junction bases numbered 4, after V lost 0 bases and J lost 4 bases. General study results and limits: With respect to non-spike TCR breadth, vaccine and placebo recipients were similar.

As to this clone: Its target is not known.

This rearrangement joins TRBV5-1 to TRBJ2-5; TRBD2 matches at 12 bases. The material sequenced was peripheral blood, taken after recovery from COVID-19. This receptor was taken from a human donor who had recovered from COVID-19. The CDR3: CASSLGLAGGPETQYF. CDR3 DNA: TGCGCCAGCAGCTTGGGCCTAGCGGGGGGGCCAGAGACCCAGTACTTC.